The TCR beta chain under discussion was sequenced for a study of T cells in Graves' hyperthyroidism and ophthalmopathy. RNA transcripts gave rise to amplified TCR beta CDR3 regions. The HTBI primer set was used in a first-round RT-PCR of the TCR CDR3. TCRdb redid the calling of the multiplex PCR reads with MiXCR, one entry per CDR3 protein. The sample comprises 200,000 to 250,000 distinct CDR3 sequences, roughly 15% of which are singletons, and 25% to 30% rests with the top ten. This CDR3 spans 17 amino acids. Germline CDR1 reads MNHEY; CDR2 reads SVGAGI. J lost 7 bases, V lost 0 bases, and 10 bases had no gene match. This clonotype came up many times.

This TCR was recovered from a woman younger than 35 with Graves' ophthalmopathy. Sequenced input: blood. The V gene is TRBV6-5, the J gene TRBJ1-2; 11 bases agree with TRBD1. The CDR3 loop is CASSYSSSGTGGGGYTF. CDR3 bases: TGTGCCAGCAGTTACTCGAGCAGCGGGACAGGGGGTGGTGGCTACACCTTC.